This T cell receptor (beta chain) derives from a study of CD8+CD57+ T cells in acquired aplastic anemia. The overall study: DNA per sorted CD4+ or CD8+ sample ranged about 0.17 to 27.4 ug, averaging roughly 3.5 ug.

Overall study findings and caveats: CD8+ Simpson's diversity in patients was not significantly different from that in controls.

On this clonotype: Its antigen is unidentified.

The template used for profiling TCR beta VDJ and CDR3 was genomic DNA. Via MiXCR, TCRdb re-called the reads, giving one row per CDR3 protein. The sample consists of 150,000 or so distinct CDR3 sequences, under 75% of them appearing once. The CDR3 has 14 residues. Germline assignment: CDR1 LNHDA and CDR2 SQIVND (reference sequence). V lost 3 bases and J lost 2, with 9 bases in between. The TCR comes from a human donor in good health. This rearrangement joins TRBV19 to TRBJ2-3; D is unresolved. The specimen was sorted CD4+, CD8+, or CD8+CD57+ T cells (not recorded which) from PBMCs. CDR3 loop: CASSILVSTDTQYF. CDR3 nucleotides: TGTGCCAGTAGTATTTTAGTCTCCACAGATACGCAGTATTTT.